The 23 T cell receptor beta chains presented below share a single source sample, sequenced in a study of T-cell reconstitution after alpha-beta-depleted transplantation in children. The TCRbeta library incorporated unique molecular identifiers. MiXCR, applied by TCRdb to the PCR reads, yields one record per CDR3 protein. The sample holds 500,000 to 750,000 distinct CDR3 sequences, 13% seen once. Sample: PBMCs, mostly from graft donor cells, taken 360 days after TCRalphabeta/CD19-depleted stem cell transplant. Every receptor here comes from a male patient aged 10 to 17 who had a stem cell transplant for acute myeloid leukemia, so the T cells may come from the graft donor.

This clonotype appeared a few times. CDR3 protein: CASSLAPSYNEQFF. The DNA of the CDR3 is TGTGCCAGCAGTTTAGCGCCCTCCTACAATGAGCAGTTCTTC. This chain uses TRBV28 with TRBJ2-1; D is unclear. The CDR3 is 14 residues long. CDR1 MDHEN and CDR2 SYDVKM come from the germline V gene. Trimming stripped 2 bases from V and 0 bases from J, with 5 bases between.

The chain couples TRBV5-6 to TRBJ2-7, with TRBD2 matching 8 bases. CDR1 is SGHDT, CDR2 YYEEEE, per germline. CDR3 size: 14 residues. Losses at the gene ends were 6 bases for V and 6 bases for J; bases not matched to a gene: 11. CDR3 DNA: TGTGCCAGCACCCTCAGCGGGAGCTCGAGCGAGCAGTACTTC. It encodes CASTLSGSSSEQYF.

This clonotype showed up just a few times. Germline is not matched at one junction end, which may reflect a read error. This chain uses TRBV19 with TRBJ2-1; a weak D match, TRBD1 (6 bases). The length of the CDR3 is 11 residues. Germline CDR1 is LNHDA and CDR2 is SQIVND (reference sequence). The CDR3 DNA is TGTGCCAGTAGAATGGGGGCAGTCGGTGCCTTC. Its translation is CASRMGAVGAF.

The sample holds many counts of this clonotype. This rearrangement joins TRBV29-1 to TRBJ2-3; TRBD1 agrees at 9 bases. The germline CDR1 and CDR2 sequences are SQVTM and ANQGSEA. The junction had 9 bases not matched to a gene; V was cut back by 0 bases and J by 2 bases. This CDR3 region has 17 residues. DNA of the CDR3: TGCAGCGTTGAAGATTTGGGACAGGGAAGGATCACAGATACGCAGTATTTT. Translation: CSVEDLGQGRITDTQYF.

The table lists this clonotype with many counts. This chain links TRBV24-1 with TRBJ1-1, with D perhaps matching TRBD1 (5 bases). This CDR3 region has 13 residues. V gave up 4 bases and J gave up 11 bases, with 16 bases separating them. Germline loops: CDR1 KGHDR, CDR2 SFDVKD. Written as DNA, the CDR3 is TGTGCCACCAGTGACCGCGCAGGGATCGGCGCTTTCTTT. This translates into CATSDRAGIGAFF.

This clonotype turned up a few times. The chain couples TRBV4-3 to TRBJ2-4, with D maybe TRBD2 (5 bases). V lost 0 bases and J lost 0, with 6 bases in between. CDR1 is LGHNA, CDR2 YSLEER, per germline. CDR3 length equals 15 residues. This CDR3 reads CASSQDLAAKNIQYF. The CDR3 nucleotides are TGCGCCAGCAGCCAAGATCTAGCAGCCAAAAACATTCAGTACTTC.

The chain has TRBV9 and TRBJ2-5; possibly TRBD2 for D (7 bases). Trimming pared 4 bases from V and 5 bases from J, leaving 24 bases between. Germline V gene data show CDR1 as SGDLS and CDR2 as YYNGEE. The CDR3 totals 17 residues. The CDR3 DNA reads as TGTGCCAGCAGCACCCAAAATCGGCAGGGGAGGGCGGAGACCCAGTACTTC. Protein product: CASSTQNRQGRAETQYF.

In this sample, this clonotype turned up a few times. The DNA for the CDR3 is TGCAGCGCCCCCCGACTAGCGCGTTACGAGCAGTACTTC. Translation gives CSAPRLARYEQYF. The chain combines TRBV29-1 with TRBJ2-7; 8 nucleotides agree with TRBD2. This CDR3 region has 13 residues. Germline V gene data show CDR1 as SQVTM and CDR2 as ANQGSEA. With 7 bases clipped from V and 4 bases from J, the junction kept 9 bases outside the gene matches.

The chain has TRBV29-1 and TRBJ1-1; no reliable D call. Trimming removed 6 bases from V and 8 bases from J, with 13 bases in between. Per germline, CDR1 SQVTM and CDR2 ANQGSEA. CDR3 length: 11 residues. The CDR3 DNA follows: TGCAGCGTCCCACACCCGACAGAAGCTTTCTTT. Translated, it gives CSVPHPTEAFF.

The gene calls are TRBV5-1 and TRBJ2-1; 10 positions match TRBD2. Per the germline V gene, CDR1 is SGHRS and CDR2 is YFSETQ. The CDR3 runs 19 residues. V gave up 0 bases and J gave up 0 bases; unmatched junction bases: 9. The CDR3 reads CASSLAPWTSGFSYNEQFF. The CDR3, as DNA: TGCGCCAGCAGCTTGGCCCCCTGGACTAGCGGATTCTCCTACAATGAGCAGTTCTTC.

The genes are TRBV28 and TRBJ2-7, with D possibly TRBD2 on 6 matching bases. Between the trimmed V and J ends, which lost 3 bases and 2 bases, there was a span of 8 bases. Germline V gene lookup returns CDR1 MDHEN and CDR2 SYDVKM. The CDR3 consists of 13 residues. CDR3 amino acids: CASSFAGTYEQYF. DNA of the CDR3: TGTGCCAGCAGTTTTGCGGGAACCTACGAGCAGTACTTC.

This chain connects TRBV14 to TRBJ2-1; D is undetermined. Per the germline V gene, CDR1 is SGHDN and CDR2 is FVKESK. Between the trimmed V and J ends, which lost 4 bases and 2 bases, there was a span of 15 bases. This CDR3 comprises 16 residues. The chain's CDR3 is CASSPKPTKPYNEQFF. The CDR3 bases are TGTGCCAGCAGCCCTAAACCCACGAAGCCCTACAATGAGCAGTTCTTC.

The table lists this clonotype with many counts. The chain recombines TRBV28 with TRBJ2-5; D unclear. The CDR3 length is 15 residues. The V end lost 5 bases, the J end lost 1 base, and 14 bases lay between the germline ends. In germline, CDR1 is MDHEN, CDR2 SYDVKM. In DNA form, the CDR3 reads TGTGCCAGCAGTCTCCTGGTACAGTTCCAAGAGACCCAGTACTTC. This translates into CASSLLVQFQETQYF. The whole variable domain, remainder taken from reference TRBV28 and TRBJ2-5, is DVKVTQSSRYLVKRTGEKVFLECVQDMDHENMFWYRQDPGLGLRLIYFSYDVKMKEKGDIPEGYSVSREKKERFSLILESASTNQTSMYLCASSLLVQFQETQYFGPGTRLLVL.

The chain combines TRBV5-1 with TRBJ2-2; D ambiguous. The length of the CDR3 is 15 residues. Deletions cut 1 base from V and 2 bases from J, with 9 bases between. Germline CDR1 and CDR2: SGHRS and YFSETQ. The CDR3 sequence: CASSLSQKNTGELFF. The CDR3 DNA is TGCGCCAGCAGCTTGAGCCAAAAAAACACCGGGGAGCTGTTTTTT.

The chain links TRBV7-3 to TRBJ2-7; D is possibly TRBD2 (6 bases). The CDR3 loop spans 16 amino acids. The V gene's germline CDR1 is SGHTA and CDR2 FQGTGA. With 0 bases removed from V and 0 bases from J, the gap between germline ends came to 12 bases. Written as DNA, the CDR3 is TGTGCCAGCAGCTTAACTCTAGCGCGAAGCTCCTACGAGCAGTACTTC. Residues: CASSLTLARSSYEQYF. Full variable domain (rest looked up from reference TRBV7-3 and TRBJ2-7): GAGVSQTPSNKVTEKGKYVELRCDPISGHTALYWYRQSLGQGPEFLIYFQGTGAADDSGLPNDRFFAVRPEGSVSTLKIQRTERGDSAVYLCASSLTLARSSYEQYFGPGTRLTVT.

The chain recombines TRBV6-1 with TRBJ1-6; D not certain. Germline V gene sequence: CDR1 MNHNS, CDR2 SASEGT. V was shortened by 6 bases and J by 5 bases, with 14 bases between the two germline ends. This CDR3 comprises 15 residues. The CDR3 DNA reads as TGTGCCAGCAGCTTCGGGAGCGGTGATAATTCACCCCTCCACTTT. Residues: CASSFGSGDNSPLHF.

This clonotype was seen at least ten times. The chain links TRBV28 to TRBJ1-5; 9 positions agree with TRBD1. The CDR3 is made up of 14 amino acids. Germline assignment: CDR1 MDHEN and CDR2 SYDVKM. Trimming removed 5 bases from V and 7 bases from J; junction bases left unmatched: 6. The CDR3 nucleotides are TGTGCCAGCAGTGCGGGACAGGGAGAGCAGCCCCAGCATTTT. This sequence encodes CASSAGQGEQPQHF. The full variable domain, rest sourced from reference TRBV28 and TRBJ1-5, is DVKVTQSSRYLVKRTGEKVFLECVQDMDHENMFWYRQDPGLGLRLIYFSYDVKMKEKGDIPEGYSVSREKKERFSLILESASTNQTSMYLCASSAGQGEQPQHFGDGTRLSIL.

V is TRBV7-9 and J is TRBJ1-5, with D possibly being TRBD1 (5 bases). CDR3 length equals 17 residues. V was cut by 2 bases and J by 0 bases, with 14 bases left in between. Germline CDR1 SEHNR, CDR2 FQNEAQ (reference sequence). CDR3 region: CASSLYPGKDSNQPQHF. CDR3 DNA: TGTGCCAGCAGCTTATATCCAGGGAAAGATAGCAATCAGCCCCAGCATTTT.

This clonotype was counted only a few times. The J gene is TRBJ2-7, the V gene TRBV9; 11 bases line up with TRBD2. This CDR3 spans 17 amino acids. Per the germline V gene, CDR1 is SGDLS and CDR2 is YYNGEE. After removal of 0 bases from V and 6 bases from J, the junction contained 11 bases not matched to a gene. CDR3 bases: TGTGCCAGCAGCGTAGTCGGTAGCGGGAGGGCCGGGGTCGAGCAGTACTTC. Its protein is CASSVVGSGRAGVEQYF. The variable domain in full, completed from reference TRBV9 and TRBJ2-7, reads DSGVTQTPKHLITATGQRVTLRCSPRSGDLSVYWYQQSLDQGLQFLIQYYNGEERAKGNILERFSAQQFPDLHSELNLSSLELGDSALYFCASSVVGSGRAGVEQYFGPGTRLTVT.

There are many counts of this clonotype. The V and J genes are TRBV12-3 or TRBV12-4 and TRBJ2-2; perhaps TRBD2 as D (6 bases). The V and J ends lost 9 bases and 0 bases respectively, with 14 bases between them. CDR3 size: 15 residues. Here the CDR3 reads CASQVADANTGELFF. The CDR3 DNA reads as TGTGCCAGTCAGGTAGCGGATGCGAACACCGGGGAGCTGTTTTTT.

This clonotype was seen many times. V and J are TRBV29-1 and TRBJ2-6; perhaps TRBD2 as D (5 bases). The CDR3 length is 15 residues. Per the germline V gene, CDR1 is SQVTM and CDR2 is ANQGSEA. The V end was cut by 7 bases, the J end by 0 bases, with 13 bases between. The CDR3 protein is CSAATTASGANVLTF. In nucleotides, the CDR3 is TGCAGCGCCGCGACTACGGCCTCTGGGGCCAACGTCCTGACTTTC.

V is TRBV20-1 and J is TRBJ1-4, with a weak D call TRBD1 (6 bases). Germline V gene data show CDR1 as DFQATT and CDR2 as SNEGSKA (reference sequence). Trimming took off 0 bases at V and 1 base at J, with 9 bases between the two ends. This CDR3 region has 15 residues. The CDR3 nucleotides are TGCAGTGCTAGAGATCAGGGGAGAACTAATGAAAAACTGTTTTTT. As protein: CSARDQGRTNEKLFF.

This clonotype was detected a few times. This sequence joins TRBV18 and TRBJ2-4; a weak D match, TRBD1 (5 bases). Germline CDR1 is KGHSH and CDR2 is LQKENI. CDR3 length equals 15 residues. V was trimmed by 2 bases and J by 6 bases, leaving 14 bases between them. DNA for the CDR3: TGTGCCAGCTCACCAGGGGCCACGAGAGGAAACATTCAGTACTTC. Protein sequence: CASSPGATRGNIQYF.